This T cell receptor beta chain was sequenced for a study of blood T cell repertoires in COVID-19. Study at large: The United States, Italy and Spain supplied acute and convalescent COVID-19 samples. PBMCs, B-cell-depleted T cells, or T cells were the source of the cDNA or gDNA that made up the material.

Sequencing was performed with immunoSEQ multiplex PCR; in TCRdb, only in-frame clones are kept and a portion is missing. The sample consists of some 260,000 clones, roughly 80% of them appearing once. The CDR3 is made up of 16 amino acids. CDR1 and CDR2 from the germline V gene are SGHTA and FQGNSA. After removal of 3 bases from V and 1 base from J, the junction contained 2 bases not matched to a gene. The chain carries TRBV7-2 and TRBJ2-5; 13 nucleotides agree with TRBD2. The TCR sequence derives from a man aged 30 to 45 with acute COVID-19. The sample taken for sequencing was PBMCs or T cells enriched from blood (not recorded which). The CDR3 loop reads CASSFTSGGAQETQYF. The CDR3 nucleotides are TGTGCCAGCAGCTTTACTAGCGGGGGGGCCCAAGAGACCCAGTACTTC.